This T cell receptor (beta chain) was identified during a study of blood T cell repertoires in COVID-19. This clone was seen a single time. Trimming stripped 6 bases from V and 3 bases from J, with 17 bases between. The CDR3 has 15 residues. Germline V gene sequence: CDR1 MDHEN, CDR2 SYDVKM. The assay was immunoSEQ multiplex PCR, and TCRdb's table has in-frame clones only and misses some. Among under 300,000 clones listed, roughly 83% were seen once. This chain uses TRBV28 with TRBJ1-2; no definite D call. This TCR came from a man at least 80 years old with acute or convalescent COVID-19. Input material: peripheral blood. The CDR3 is CASSRGGKGHYGYTF. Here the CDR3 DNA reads TGTGCCAGCAGCCGGGGTGGGAAAGGGCACTATGGCTACACCTTC.